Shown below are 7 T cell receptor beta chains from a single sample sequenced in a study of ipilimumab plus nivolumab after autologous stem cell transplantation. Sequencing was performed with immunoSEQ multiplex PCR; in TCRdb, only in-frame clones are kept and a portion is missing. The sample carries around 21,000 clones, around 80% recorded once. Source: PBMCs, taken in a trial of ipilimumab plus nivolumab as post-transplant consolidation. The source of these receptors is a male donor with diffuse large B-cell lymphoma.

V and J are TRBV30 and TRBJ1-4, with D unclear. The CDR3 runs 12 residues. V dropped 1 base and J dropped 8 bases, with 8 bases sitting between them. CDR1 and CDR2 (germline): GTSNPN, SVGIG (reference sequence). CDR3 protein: CAWSAWSEKLFF. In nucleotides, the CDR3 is TGTGCCTGGAGTGCCTGGAGCGAAAAACTGTTTTTT.

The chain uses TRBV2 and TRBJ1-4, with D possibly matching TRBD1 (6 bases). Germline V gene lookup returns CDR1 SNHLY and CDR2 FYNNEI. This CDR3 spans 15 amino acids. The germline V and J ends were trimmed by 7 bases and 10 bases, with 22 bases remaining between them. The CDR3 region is CASTPGGALSVKLFF. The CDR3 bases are TGTGCCAGCACCCCGGGGGGGGCACTGTCGGTAAAACTGTTTTTT.

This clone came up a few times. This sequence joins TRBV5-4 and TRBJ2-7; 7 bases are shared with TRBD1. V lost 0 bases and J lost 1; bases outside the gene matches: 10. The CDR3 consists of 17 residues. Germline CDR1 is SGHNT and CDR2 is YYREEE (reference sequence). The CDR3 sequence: CASSLVLTGVLSYEQYF. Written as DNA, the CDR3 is TGTGCCAGCAGCTTGGTTCTAACAGGGGTTCTTTCCTACGAGCAGTACTTC. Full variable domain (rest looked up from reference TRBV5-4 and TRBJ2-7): ETGVTQSPTHLIKTRGQQVTLRCSSQSGHNTVSWYQQALGQGPQFIFQYYREEENGRGNFPPRFSGLQFPNYSSELNVNALELDDSALYLCASSLVLTGVLSYEQYFGPGTRLTVT.

Written as DNA, the CDR3 is TGTGCCAGCAGCCCGGTGGTGCGGGGACGAGAGACCCAGTACTTC. Its translation: CASSPVVRGRETQYF. This chain links TRBV7-9 with TRBJ2-5, with D tentatively TRBD2 (6 bases). V was cut by 5 bases and J by 4 bases, with 17 bases left in between. This CDR3 comprises 15 residues. Germline CDR1 and CDR2: SEHNR and FQNEAQ (reference sequence).

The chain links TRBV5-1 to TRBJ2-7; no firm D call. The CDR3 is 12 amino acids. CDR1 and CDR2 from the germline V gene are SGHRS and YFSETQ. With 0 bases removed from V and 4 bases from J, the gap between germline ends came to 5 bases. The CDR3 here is CASSLDKYEQYF. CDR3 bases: TGCGCCAGCAGCTTGGACAAGTACGAGCAGTACTTC.

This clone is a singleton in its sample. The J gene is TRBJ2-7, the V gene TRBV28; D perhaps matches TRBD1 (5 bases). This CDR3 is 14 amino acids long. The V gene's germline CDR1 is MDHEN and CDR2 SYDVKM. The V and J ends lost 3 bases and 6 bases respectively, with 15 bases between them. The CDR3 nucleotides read TGTGCCAGCAGTTTGACAGAGACTTTTGGCGAGCAGTACTTC. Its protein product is CASSLTETFGEQYF.

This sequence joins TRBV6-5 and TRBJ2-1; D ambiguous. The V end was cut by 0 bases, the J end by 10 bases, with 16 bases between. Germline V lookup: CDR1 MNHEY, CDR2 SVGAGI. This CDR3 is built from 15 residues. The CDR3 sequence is CASSYSIVGPQEQFF. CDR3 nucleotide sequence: TGTGCCAGCAGTTACTCAATTGTAGGGCCGCAGGAGCAGTTCTTC.